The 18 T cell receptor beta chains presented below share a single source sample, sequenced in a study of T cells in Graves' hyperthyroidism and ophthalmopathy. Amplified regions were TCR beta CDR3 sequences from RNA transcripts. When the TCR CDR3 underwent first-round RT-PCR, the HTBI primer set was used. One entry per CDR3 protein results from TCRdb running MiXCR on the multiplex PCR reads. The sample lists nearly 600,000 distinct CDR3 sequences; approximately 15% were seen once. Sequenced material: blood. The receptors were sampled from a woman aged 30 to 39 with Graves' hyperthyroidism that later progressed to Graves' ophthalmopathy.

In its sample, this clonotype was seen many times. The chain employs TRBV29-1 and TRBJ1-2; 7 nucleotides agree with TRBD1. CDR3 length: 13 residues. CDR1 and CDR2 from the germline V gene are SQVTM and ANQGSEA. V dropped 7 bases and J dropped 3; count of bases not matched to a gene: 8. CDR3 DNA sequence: TGCAGCGGAGGAGGACAGGACCACTATGGCTACACCTTC. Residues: CSGGGQDHYGYTF.

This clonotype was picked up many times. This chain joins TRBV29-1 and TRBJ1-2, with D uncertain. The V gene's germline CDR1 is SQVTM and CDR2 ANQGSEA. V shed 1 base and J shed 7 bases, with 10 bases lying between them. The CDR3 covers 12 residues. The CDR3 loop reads CSVEGTVIGYTF. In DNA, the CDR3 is TGCAGCGTTGAAGGGACGGTCATTGGCTACACCTTC.

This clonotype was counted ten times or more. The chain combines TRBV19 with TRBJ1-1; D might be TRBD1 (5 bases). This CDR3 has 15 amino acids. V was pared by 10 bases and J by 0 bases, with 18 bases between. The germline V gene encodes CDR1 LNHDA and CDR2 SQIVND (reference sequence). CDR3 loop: CATSPREGMNTEAFF. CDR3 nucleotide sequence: TGTGCCACCTCTCCGAGGGAGGGGATGAACACTGAAGCTTTCTTT.

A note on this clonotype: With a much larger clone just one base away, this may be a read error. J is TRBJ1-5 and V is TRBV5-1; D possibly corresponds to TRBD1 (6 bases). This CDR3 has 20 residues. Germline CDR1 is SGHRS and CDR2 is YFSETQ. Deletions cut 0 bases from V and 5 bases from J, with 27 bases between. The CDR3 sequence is CASSLERGGALPTGDQPQHF. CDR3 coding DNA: TGCGCCAGCAGCTTGGAACGGGGGGGGGCACTCCCAACTGGCGATCAGCCCCAGCATTTT.

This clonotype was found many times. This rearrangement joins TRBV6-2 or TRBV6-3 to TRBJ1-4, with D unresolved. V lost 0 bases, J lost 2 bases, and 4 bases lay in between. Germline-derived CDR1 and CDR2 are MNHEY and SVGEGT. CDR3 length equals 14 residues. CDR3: CASSYSGTNEKLFF. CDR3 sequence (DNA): TGTGCCAGCAGTTACTCCGGGACTAATGAAAAACTGTTTTTT.

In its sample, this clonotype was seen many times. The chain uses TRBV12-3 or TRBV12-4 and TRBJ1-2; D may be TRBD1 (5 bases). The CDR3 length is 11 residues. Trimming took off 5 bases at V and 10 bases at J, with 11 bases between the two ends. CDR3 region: CASSRDPLYTF. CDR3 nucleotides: TGTGCCAGCAGTCGGGACCCCCTCTACACCTTC.

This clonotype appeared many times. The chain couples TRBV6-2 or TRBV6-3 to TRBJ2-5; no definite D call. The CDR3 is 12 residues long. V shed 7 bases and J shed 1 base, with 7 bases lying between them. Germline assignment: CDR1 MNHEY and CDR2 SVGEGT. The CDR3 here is CASTGVQETQYF. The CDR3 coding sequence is TGTGCCAGCACTGGGGTCCAAGAGACCCAGTACTTC.

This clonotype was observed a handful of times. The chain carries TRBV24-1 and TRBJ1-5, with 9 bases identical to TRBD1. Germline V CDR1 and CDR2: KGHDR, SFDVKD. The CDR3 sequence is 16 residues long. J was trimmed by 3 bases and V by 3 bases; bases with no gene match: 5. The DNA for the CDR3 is TGTGCCACCAGTGATGCAAACAGGGGGCCCAATCAGCCCCAGCATTTT. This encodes CATSDANRGPNQPQHF.

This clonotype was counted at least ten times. DNA of the CDR3: TGTGCCAGCAGTTTACGGCTAGCGGGCTATGACGAGCAGTACTTC. It yields the protein CASSLRLAGYDEQYF. The rearrangement joins TRBV27 to TRBJ2-7, with 8 bases lining up with TRBD2. CDR1 and CDR2 (germline): MNHEY, SMNVEV (reference sequence). Losses at the gene ends were 2 bases for V and 5 bases for J; bases not matched to a gene: 8. The CDR3 sequence is 15 residues long.

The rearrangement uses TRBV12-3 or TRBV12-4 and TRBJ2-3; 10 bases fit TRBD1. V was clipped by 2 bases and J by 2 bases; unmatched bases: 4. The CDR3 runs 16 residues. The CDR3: CASSLKGQGYTDTQYF. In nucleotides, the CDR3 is TGTGCCAGCAGTTTAAAGGGACAGGGGTACACAGATACGCAGTATTTT.

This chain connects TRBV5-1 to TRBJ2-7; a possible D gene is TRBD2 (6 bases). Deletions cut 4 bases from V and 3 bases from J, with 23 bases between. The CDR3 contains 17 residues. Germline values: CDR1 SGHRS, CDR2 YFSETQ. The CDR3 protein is CASSHPVGGQDFYEQYF. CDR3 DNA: TGCGCCAGCAGCCACCCCGTCGGAGGGCAGGACTTCTACGAGCAGTACTTC.

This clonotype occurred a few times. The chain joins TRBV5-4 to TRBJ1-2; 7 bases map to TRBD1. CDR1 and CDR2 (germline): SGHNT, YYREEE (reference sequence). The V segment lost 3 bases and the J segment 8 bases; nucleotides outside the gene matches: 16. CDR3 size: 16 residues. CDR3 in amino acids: CASSSVWTGGSIGYTF. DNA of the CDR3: TGTGCCAGCAGCTCAGTTTGGACAGGAGGATCTATCGGCTACACCTTC.

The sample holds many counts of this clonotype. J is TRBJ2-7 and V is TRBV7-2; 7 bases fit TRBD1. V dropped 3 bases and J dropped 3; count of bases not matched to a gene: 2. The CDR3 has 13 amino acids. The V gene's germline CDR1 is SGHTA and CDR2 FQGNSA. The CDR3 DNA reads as TGTGCCAGCAGCTTTGGGACAGACTACGAGCAGTACTTC. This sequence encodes CASSFGTDYEQYF.

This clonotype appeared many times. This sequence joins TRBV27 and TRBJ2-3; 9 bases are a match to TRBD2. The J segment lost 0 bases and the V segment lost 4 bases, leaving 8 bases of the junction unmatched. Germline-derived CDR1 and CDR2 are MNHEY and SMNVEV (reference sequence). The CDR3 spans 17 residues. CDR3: CASSSLTTSGSTDTQYF. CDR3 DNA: TGTGCCAGCAGTTCGCTCACGACTAGCGGTAGCACAGATACGCAGTATTTT.

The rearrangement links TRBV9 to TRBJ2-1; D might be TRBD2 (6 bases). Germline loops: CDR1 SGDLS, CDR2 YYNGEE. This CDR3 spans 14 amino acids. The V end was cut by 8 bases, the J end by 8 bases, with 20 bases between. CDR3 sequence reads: CASQAAGRTYEQFF. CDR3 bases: TGTGCCAGTCAAGCTGCAGGGAGGACATATGAGCAGTTCTTC.

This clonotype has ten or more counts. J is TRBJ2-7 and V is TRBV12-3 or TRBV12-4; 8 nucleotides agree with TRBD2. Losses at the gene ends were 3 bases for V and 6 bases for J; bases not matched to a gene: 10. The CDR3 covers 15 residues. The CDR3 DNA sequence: TGTGCCAGCAGTTTTTCAGGGACTAGTCTGTCCGAGCAGTACTTC. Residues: CASSFSGTSLSEQYF.

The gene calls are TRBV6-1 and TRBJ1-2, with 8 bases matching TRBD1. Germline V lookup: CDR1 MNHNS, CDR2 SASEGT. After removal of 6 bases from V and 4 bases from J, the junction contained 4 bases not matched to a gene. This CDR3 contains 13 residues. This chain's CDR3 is CASRETGVYGYTF. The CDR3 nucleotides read TGTGCCAGCAGGGAGACAGGGGTCTATGGCTACACCTTC.

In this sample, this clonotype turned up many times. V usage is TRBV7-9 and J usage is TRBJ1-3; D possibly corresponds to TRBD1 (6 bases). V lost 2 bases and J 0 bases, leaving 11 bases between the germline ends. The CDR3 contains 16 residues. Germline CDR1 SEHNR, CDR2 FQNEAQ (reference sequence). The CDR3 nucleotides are TGTGCCAGCAGCTTACCCGGACAGATCTCTGGAAACACCATATATTTT. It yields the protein CASSLPGQISGNTIYF.